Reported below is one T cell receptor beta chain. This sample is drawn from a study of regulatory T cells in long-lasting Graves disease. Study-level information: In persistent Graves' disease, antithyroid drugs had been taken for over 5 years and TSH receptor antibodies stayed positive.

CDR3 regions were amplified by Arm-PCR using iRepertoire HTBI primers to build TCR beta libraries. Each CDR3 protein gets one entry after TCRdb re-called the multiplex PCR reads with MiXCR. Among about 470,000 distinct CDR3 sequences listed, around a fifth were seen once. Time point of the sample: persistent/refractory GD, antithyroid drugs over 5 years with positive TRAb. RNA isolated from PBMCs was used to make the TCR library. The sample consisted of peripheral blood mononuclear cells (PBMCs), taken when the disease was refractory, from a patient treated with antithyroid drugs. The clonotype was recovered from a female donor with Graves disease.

The CDR3 region has the DNA TGTGCCAGCAGTTTATTCCCAGGGAATTCACCCCTCCACTTT. Translating gives CASSLFPGNSPLHF. The chain links TRBV27 to TRBJ1-6, with D possibly matching TRBD1 (5 bases). V was shortened by 1 base and J by 7 bases, with 8 bases between the two germline ends. Germline CDR1 reads MNHEY; CDR2 reads SMNVEV (reference sequence). The CDR3 loop spans 14 amino acids.